This is a list of T cell receptor beta chains from one sample in a study of T cells after yellow fever vaccination. MiXCR was run by TCRdb on the 5' RACE reads, yielding one entry per CDR3 protein. The repertoire holds around 340,000 distinct CDR3 sequences, with around 13% as singletons. Here the sequenced sample was CD4+ T cells sorted from PBMCs, taken 15 days after the yellow fever booster vaccination. The receptors originated from a man younger than 35 who received the YFV17D yellow fever vaccine. Both conserved end residues are part of each CDR3. The order of the fields is V gene, J gene, D gene, clone size, CDR3 DNA, CDR3 protein. A D gene is named only where the DNA matches it firmly. Not all rows give a size; the values are once, few, many and, for expanded clones, a class.

v_call: TRBV7-6
j_call: TRBJ2-5
d_call: NA
clone_size: NA
cdr3_nt: TGTGCCAGCAGCTTGACTTACGGGGGCCAAGAGACCCAGTACTTC
cdr3_aa: CASSLTYGGQETQYF

v_call: TRBV28
j_call: TRBJ1-5
d_call: NA
clone_size: NA
cdr3_nt: TGTGCCAGCAGTTCCGGCAGGGGCAATCAGCCCCAGCATTTT
cdr3_aa: CASSSGRGNQPQHF

v_call: TRBV18
j_call: TRBJ2-1
d_call: TRBD1
clone_size: few
cdr3_nt: TGTGCCAGCTCAGCACCGGGACAGCCATACAATGAGCAGTTCTTC
cdr3_aa: CASSAPGQPYNEQFF

v_call: TRBV7-2
j_call: TRBJ1-5
d_call: NA
clone_size: NA
cdr3_nt: TGTGCCAGCAGCTTATGGCAGGCTAAGGGTGCCCAGCATTTT
cdr3_aa: CASSLWQAKGAQHF

v_call: TRBV28
j_call: TRBJ1-2
d_call: TRBD1
clone_size: few
cdr3_nt: TGTGCCAGCAGCGGACAGGGCGTAGACTACACCTTC
cdr3_aa: CASSGQGVDYTF

v_call: TRBV20-1
j_call: TRBJ2-7
d_call: TRBD1
clone_size: many
cdr3_nt: TGCAGTGCCCCCTGGGACAGGTTAGAGTACGAGCAGTACTTC
cdr3_aa: CSAPWDRLEYEQYF

v_call: TRBV19
j_call: TRBJ1-5
d_call: NA
clone_size: few
cdr3_nt: TGTGCCAGTAGTACCCCGGCCGATAGCAATCAGCCCCAGCATTTT
cdr3_aa: CASSTPADSNQPQHF

v_call: TRBV6-2/TRBV6-3
j_call: TRBJ2-2
d_call: NA
clone_size: few
cdr3_nt: TGTGCCAGCACCAAAGGCACAGGGCCCAACACCGGGGAGCTGTTTTTT
cdr3_aa: CASTKGTGPNTGELFF

v_call: TRBV12-3/TRBV12-4
j_call: TRBJ2-7
d_call: NA
clone_size: few
cdr3_nt: TGTGCCAGCAGTCCTCGGAGGGTAGGGGGTTACGAGCAGTACTTC
cdr3_aa: CASSPRRVGGYEQYF

v_call: TRBV6-5
j_call: TRBJ1-2
d_call: TRBD1
clone_size: NA
cdr3_nt: TGTGCCAGCAGCAGGACAGGGTGGAGTGGTGGCTACACCTTC
cdr3_aa: CASSRTGWSGGYTF

v_call: TRBV7-2
j_call: TRBJ1-1
d_call: NA
clone_size: few
cdr3_nt: TGTGCCAGCAGCTTTATCGGGGGGTCAGGCACTGAAGCTTTCTTT
cdr3_aa: CASSFIGGSGTEAFF

v_call: TRBV6-2/TRBV6-3
j_call: TRBJ1-1
d_call: NA
clone_size: few
cdr3_nt: TGTGCCAGCAGCTACAGCATAGGCTCTGGCACTGAAGCTTTCTTT
cdr3_aa: CASSYSIGSGTEAFF

v_call: TRBV4-2
j_call: TRBJ1-1
d_call: NA
clone_size: few
cdr3_nt: TGTGCCAGCAGCCAGGTGGCACTGGGGGGGGTGAACACTGAAGCTTTCTTT
cdr3_aa: CASSQVALGGVNTEAFF

v_call: TRBV20-1
j_call: TRBJ2-1
d_call: NA
clone_size: few
cdr3_nt: TGCAGTGCTAGGGGGGCCTCGGGGGCCTCCTACAATGAGCAGTTCTTC
cdr3_aa: CSARGASGASYNEQFF

v_call: TRBV6-7
j_call: TRBJ1-2
d_call: NA
clone_size: few
cdr3_nt: TGTGCCAGCCTGGGCAGGACTATTAACTATGGCTACACCTTC
cdr3_aa: CASLGRTINYGYTF

v_call: TRBV5-1
j_call: TRBJ2-2
d_call: NA
clone_size: NA
cdr3_nt: TGCGCCAGCAGCTTCCAGACCGCGAACACCGGGGAGCTGTTTTTT
cdr3_aa: CASSFQTANTGELFF